These 27 T cell receptor beta chains originate from one sample sequenced in a study of monozygotic twins with inflammatory bowel disease. With the 5' RACE reads reprocessed, TCRdb shows one record per CDR3 protein and no DNA. Its table lists some 150,000 distinct CDR3 sequences. The sequenced material came from blood. All receptors derive from a human donor with ulcerative colitis or Crohn's disease, or a healthy co-twin of an affected twin (not recorded which).

J is TRBJ1-1 and V is TRBV5-4. The germline V gene has CDR1 SGHNT and CDR2 YYREEE (reference sequence). This CDR3 is built from 14 residues. CDR3 residues: CASSWGRANTEAFF.

The CDR3 is CSVVSLMNTEAFF. The rearrangement uses TRBV29-1 and TRBJ1-1. Germline V gene lookup returns CDR1 SQVTM and CDR2 ANQGSEA. This CDR3 is built from 13 residues.

This rearrangement joins TRBV9 to TRBJ2-3; TCRdb returns TRBD2, unconfirmable since there is no DNA. The length of the CDR3 is 18 residues. The germline gives CDR1 SGDLS, CDR2 YYNGEE. The CDR3 is CASSAGTSGRAGTDTQYF.

This chain uses TRBV3-1 with TRBJ2-7; as DNA is missing, the TRBD1 call by TCRdb cannot be tested. Germline lookup yields CDR1 LGHDT and CDR2 YNNKEL (reference sequence). The CDR3 spans 13 residues. CDR3 residues: CASSQGRASEQYF.

The chain recombines TRBV7-9 with TRBJ2-5; TCRdb's assignment of TRBD2 cannot be checked, as there is no DNA. The germline V gene has CDR1 SEHNR and CDR2 FQNEAQ (reference sequence). The CDR3 covers 14 residues. CDR3 sequence: CASSFGPGKGTQYF.

The chain joins TRBV20-1 to TRBJ2-5; TCRdb's D gene call, TRBD1, goes unchecked for lack of DNA. Germline CDR1 is DFQATT and CDR2 is SNEGSKA (reference sequence). The CDR3 length is 14 residues. CDR3 protein: CSAPRGTGQETQYF.

This rearrangement joins TRBV5-1 to TRBJ2-5. Looked up from germline, CDR1 is SGHRS and CDR2 is YFSETQ. The CDR3 loop spans 13 amino acids. The CDR3 reads CASSLALGETQYF.

The rearrangement links TRBV3-1 to TRBJ2-3; TCRdb indicates TRBD2, and absent DNA this call remains unverified. The CDR3 is made up of 15 amino acids. The germline V gene has CDR1 LGHDT and CDR2 YNNKEL (reference sequence). CDR3: CASSQRRGIADTQYF.

This chain connects TRBV5-1 to TRBJ2-1; as DNA is missing, the TRBD1 call by TCRdb cannot be tested. Germline lookup yields CDR1 SGHRS and CDR2 YFSETQ. The CDR3 runs to 16 residues. The CDR3 spells CASSLPGTGGYNEQFF.

This rearrangement joins TRBV7-9 to TRBJ1-2; as DNA is missing, the TRBD1 call by TCRdb cannot be tested. The CDR3 loop spans 15 amino acids. From germline, CDR1 is SEHNR and CDR2 FQNEAQ (reference sequence). This CDR3 reads CASSLALGQGSGYTF. Together with reference TRBV7-9 and TRBJ1-2, the CDR3 gives the full variable domain: DTGVSQNPRHKITKRGQNVTFRCDPISEHNRLYWYRQTLGQGPEFLTYFQNEAQLEKSRLLSDRFSAERPKGSFSTLEIQRTEQGDSAMYLCASSLALGQGSGYTFGSGTRLTVV.

This chain links TRBV11-2 with TRBJ2-2; no DNA is available, so the TRBD2 call from TCRdb remains unchecked. The V gene's germline CDR1 is SGHAT and CDR2 FQNNGV. CDR3 length: 16 amino acids. CDR3 in amino acids: CASSFRGSANTGELFF.

V is TRBV5-1 and J is TRBJ1-4; TCRdb's assignment of TRBD1 cannot be checked, as there is no DNA. The CDR3 has 15 amino acids. Germline V gene sequence: CDR1 SGHRS, CDR2 YFSETQ. CDR3 amino acids: CASSLWTGGSEKLFF.

J is TRBJ2-7 and V is TRBV27; TCRdb's D call of TRBD1 is untestable without DNA. There are 17 residues in the CDR3. Germline assignment: CDR1 MNHEY and CDR2 SMNVEV (reference sequence). This CDR3 is CASSLSTLSLPRDEQYF.

This chain uses TRBV20-1 with TRBJ1-5; TCRdb selects TRBD1, and the lack of DNA leaves this call unchecked. There are 14 residues in the CDR3. Germline-derived CDR1 and CDR2 are DFQATT and SNEGSKA (reference sequence). The CDR3 sequence is CSARAGAGNQPQHF.

The chain couples TRBV24-1 to TRBJ2-1. Germline CDR1 KGHDR, CDR2 SFDVKD. The CDR3 consists of 14 residues. The CDR3 protein is CATSVGGSYNEQFF.

The chain is built from TRBV4-1 and TRBJ2-3; TCRdb outputs TRBD1, but without DNA this stays unchecked. Germline V CDR1 and CDR2: MGHRA, YSYEKL. The CDR3 loop spans 17 amino acids. This CDR3 is CASSRGLGQLTTDTQYF.

This chain uses TRBV7-2 with TRBJ2-2; without DNA, the TCRdb call of TRBD1 cannot be checked. There are 17 residues in the CDR3. Germline lookup yields CDR1 SGHTA and CDR2 FQGNSA. The CDR3 reads CASSLEDSFFNTGELFF. The whole variable domain, remainder taken from reference TRBV7-2 and TRBJ2-2, is GAGVSQSPSNKVTEKGKDVELRCDPISGHTALYWYRQSLGQGLEFLIYFQGNSAPDKSGLPSDRFSAERTGGSVSTLTIQRTQQEDSAVYLCASSLEDSFFNTGELFFGEGSRLTVL.

The chain uses TRBV5-4 and TRBJ2-1; TCRdb returns TRBD1, unconfirmable since there is no DNA. The length of the CDR3 is 16 residues. Germline values: CDR1 SGHNT, CDR2 YYREEE (reference sequence). CDR3 region: CASSLWGSVGGNEQFF.

The rearrangement uses TRBV20-1 and TRBJ2-3. Germline V gene data show CDR1 as DFQATT and CDR2 as SNEGSKA (reference sequence). The CDR3 is made up of 14 amino acids. The CDR3 protein is CSARVFTSTDRQYF.

V is TRBV19 and J is TRBJ1-1; with no DNA, the TCRdb D assignment of TRBD1 cannot be verified. The germline CDR1 and CDR2 sequences are LNHDA and SQIVND (reference sequence). The CDR3 spans 16 residues. The CDR3 loop is CASSMGTGVENTEAFF.

The CDR3 is CRAGLAGIYSYEQYF. The genes are TRBV20-1 and TRBJ2-7; TCRdb names TRBD2, which stays unverified in the absence of DNA. The V gene's germline CDR1 is DFQATT and CDR2 SNEGSKA (reference sequence). This CDR3 region has 15 residues.

V and J are TRBV7-2 and TRBJ2-5; TCRdb picks TRBD1, but there is no DNA to check that call. Germline CDR1 SGHTA, CDR2 FQGNSA. The CDR3 loop spans 13 amino acids. The CDR3 loop is CASSFQGMETQYF.

This chain links TRBV9 with TRBJ1-2; the D call of TRBD1 rests on TCRdb alone, since no DNA is present to check it. There are 17 residues in the CDR3. The V gene's germline CDR1 is SGDLS and CDR2 YYNGEE. The CDR3 protein is CASSVEPGSVGGYGYTF.

The chain is built from TRBV5-1 and TRBJ1-5; TCRdb's D call of TRBD1 is untestable without DNA. The CDR3 extends over 14 amino acids. Germline CDR1 SGHRS, CDR2 YFSETQ. CDR3 protein: CASSSGQGDQPQHF.

This chain uses TRBV29-1 with TRBJ2-7; TCRdb indicates TRBD2, and absent DNA this call remains unverified. The germline CDR1 and CDR2 sequences are SQVTM and ANQGSEA. This CDR3 is 12 amino acids long. Here the CDR3 reads CSVLVLMGEQYF.

The chain recombines TRBV5-1 with TRBJ2-1; TCRdb calls TRBD2, which cannot be checked without DNA. Germline CDR1 is SGHRS and CDR2 is YFSETQ. The CDR3 extends over 15 amino acids. The CDR3 loop is CASSLALAGANEQFF.

The rearrangement uses TRBV30 and TRBJ1-1; TCRdb's D call of TRBD1 is untestable without DNA. CDR3 size: 13 residues. In germline, CDR1 is GTSNPN, CDR2 SVGIG (reference sequence). The CDR3 sequence: CAWSETGYTEAFF.